The 14 T cell receptor beta chains presented below share a single source sample, sequenced in a study of graft-versus-host responses after intestinal transplantation. Repertoires were generated with immunoSEQ multiplex PCR, while TCRdb's copy carries only in-frame clones and drops some. The sample shows 77,000 or so clones, over 80% of them seen only once. The input for sequencing was PBMCs, taken 98 days after intestinal transplantation. These receptors all stem from a human patient who received an intestinal transplant, so some T cells may come from the graft donor.

The chain recombines TRBV4-1 with TRBJ2-7; 7 nucleotides match TRBD1. The CDR3 is 15 amino acids. From germline, CDR1 is MGHRA and CDR2 YSYEKL. After removal of 2 bases from V and 4 bases from J, the junction contained 8 bases not matched to a gene. The CDR3 sequence is CASSQFPGGWYEQYF. The CDR3 region has the DNA TGCGCCAGCAGCCAATTTCCAGGGGGTTGGTACGAGCAGTACTTC.

V usage is TRBV5-4 and J usage is TRBJ2-3, with 8 bases matching TRBD2. Germline assignment: CDR1 SGHNT and CDR2 YYREEE (reference sequence). There are 14 residues in the CDR3. V shed 7 bases, J shed 6 bases, and the junction held 10 bases outside the gene matches. CDR3 DNA: TGTGCCAGCGGAAAGAGCGGGGGTGGCGATACGCAGTATTTT. Translated: CASGKSGGGDTQYF. Full variable domain (remainder filled in from reference TRBV5-4 and TRBJ2-3): ETGVTQSPTHLIKTRGQQVTLRCSSQSGHNTVSWYQQALGQGPQFIFQYYREEENGRGNFPPRFSGLQFPNYSSELNVNALELDDSALYLCASGKSGGGDTQYFGPGTRLTVL.

This sequence joins TRBV9 and TRBJ2-7, with TRBD2 identical over 7 bases. This CDR3 spans 15 amino acids. Germline V gives CDR1 SGDLS, CDR2 YYNGEE. The V gene end was trimmed by 0 bases and the J gene end by 3 bases; junction bases not matched to a gene: 6. The CDR3 sequence is CASSVDGGEGYEQYF. The DNA for the CDR3 is TGTGCCAGCAGCGTAGACGGAGGGGAGGGCTACGAGCAGTACTTC.

The rearrangement uses TRBV29-1 and TRBJ2-1; TRBD1 matches at 10 bases. The ends lost 8 bases at V and 0 bases at J; junction bases unmatched: 4. Germline V gene lookup returns CDR1 SQVTM and CDR2 ANQGSEA. CDR3 length: 14 residues. The CDR3 spells CSTRQGASYNEQFF. In DNA, the CDR3 is TGCAGCACACGACAGGGGGCCTCCTACAATGAGCAGTTCTTC.

J is TRBJ2-3 and V is TRBV7-6; no clear D gene. Germline V CDR1 and CDR2: SGHVS, FNYEAQ. This CDR3 is built from 12 residues. The ends were cut back, 6 bases at V and 3 bases at J, with 7 bases in the middle. The DNA for the CDR3 is TGTGCCAGCAGTAGAACGACAGATACGCAGTATTTT. This translates into CASSRTTDTQYF. The whole variable domain, remainder taken from reference TRBV7-6 and TRBJ2-3, is GAGVSQSPRYKVTKRGQDVALRCDPISGHVSLYWYRQALGQGPEFLTYFNYEAQQDKSGLPNDRFSAERPEGSISTLTIQRTEQRDSAMYRCASSRTTDTQYFGPGTRLTVL.

The chain couples TRBV6-5 to TRBJ2-7; D is undetermined. V was cut by 8 bases and J by 3 bases, with 17 bases left in between. Germline V gives CDR1 MNHEY, CDR2 SVGAGI. The CDR3 has 14 residues. In nucleotides, the CDR3 is TGTGCCAGCTCTCCAGGTCCCGAACTCTACGAGCAGTACTTC. Translating it yields CASSPGPELYEQYF.

The rearrangement links TRBV6-5 to TRBJ1-2; possibly TRBD1 for D (5 bases). The CDR3 spans 14 residues. The germline gives CDR1 MNHEY, CDR2 SVGAGI. V dropped 7 bases and J dropped 7 bases, with 19 bases sitting between them. CDR3 amino acids: CASKTGSAVGGYTF. The CDR3 nucleotides are TGTGCCAGCAAAACAGGATCCGCGGTGGGTGGCTACACCTTC.

The chain couples TRBV5-6 to TRBJ2-2; 8 nucleotides agree with TRBD1. The CDR3 loop spans 19 amino acids. Germline trimming cut 4 bases from V and 2 bases from J; bases unmatched to any gene: 16. Germline CDR1 and CDR2: SGHDT and YYEEEE. The CDR3 sequence: CASSLQRDRPHLNTGELFF. CDR3 nucleotides: TGTGCCAGCAGCCTACAGAGGGACAGGCCACATTTAAACACCGGGGAGCTGTTTTTT.

The chain joins TRBV7-3 to TRBJ1-5; 7 nucleotides match TRBD1. Germline V lookup: CDR1 SGHTA, CDR2 FQGTGA. The CDR3 spans 15 residues. The V segment lost 2 bases and the J segment 7 bases; nucleotides outside the gene matches: 8. The CDR3 coding sequence is TGTGCCAGCAGCTTAGTAGGACAGGCCGGCCAGCCCCAGCATTTT. Translating gives CASSLVGQAGQPQHF.

The V and J genes are TRBV19 and TRBJ1-5; D unclear. Per the germline V gene, CDR1 is LNHDA and CDR2 is SQIVND (reference sequence). V lost 0 bases and J 5 bases, leaving 11 bases between the germline ends. This CDR3 comprises 15 residues. CDR3 residues: CASSIDKEGYQPQHF. Written as DNA, the CDR3 is TGTGCCAGTAGTATAGATAAGGAAGGCTATCAGCCCCAGCATTTT.

V is TRBV7-9 and J is TRBJ1-2; possibly TRBD1 for D (6 bases). The CDR3 extends over 13 amino acids. Germline-derived CDR1 and CDR2 are SEHNR and FQNEAQ (reference sequence). V was clipped by 7 bases and J by 7 bases, with 16 bases between them. In nucleotides, the CDR3 is TGTGCCAGCACCCTTGGAGGGGGTGGTGGCTACACCTTC. This gives the protein CASTLGGGGGYTF. Filled out from reference TRBV7-9 and TRBJ1-2, the complete variable domain reads DTGVSQNPRHKITKRGQNVTFRCDPISEHNRLYWYRQTLGQGPEFLTYFQNEAQLEKSRLLSDRFSAERPKGSFSTLEIQRTEQGDSAMYLCASTLGGGGGYTFGSGTRLTVV.

On this clone: Other DNA sequences in the sample encode the same CDR3. V gene TRBV18 combines with J gene TRBJ1-1, with unresolved D. From germline, CDR1 is KGHSH and CDR2 LQKENI. V gave up 5 bases and J gave up 6 bases, with 19 bases separating them. This CDR3 has 15 amino acids. The CDR3 here is CASSDQSLTGAEAFF. The CDR3, as DNA: TGTGCCAGCTCAGACCAGTCTCTGACTGGGGCTGAAGCTTTCTTT. The full variable domain, rest sourced from reference TRBV18 and TRBJ1-1, is NAGVMQNPRHLVRRRGQEARLRCSPMKGHSHVYWYRQLPEEGLKFMVYLQKENIIDESGMPKERFSAEFPKEGPSILRIQQVVRGDSAAYFCASSDQSLTGAEAFFGQGTRLTVV.

The chain has TRBV6-6 and TRBJ2-5, with D uncertain. The J call may be wrong; the DNA end is better matched by TRBJ2-7. From germline, CDR1 is MNHNY and CDR2 SVGAGI (reference sequence). This CDR3 spans 11 amino acids. Written as DNA, the CDR3 is TGTGCCAGCAGTTATGAGGACGAGCAGTACTTC. This translates into CASSYEDEQYF.

V gene TRBV10-3 combines with J gene TRBJ2-7, with TRBD2 matching 11 bases. The CDR3 contains 18 residues. Trimming removed 6 bases from V and 3 bases from J; junction bases left unmatched: 16. Germline-derived CDR1 and CDR2 are ENHRY and SYGVKD. DNA for the CDR3: TGTGCCATCAGAAAAACCCGAACAGCTAGCGGGAGGAGCTACGAGCAGTACTTC. It specifies CAIRKTRTASGRSYEQYF.